The source of this T cell receptor (beta chain) is a study of blood T cell repertoires in COVID-19. Produced via immunoSEQ multiplex PCR; TCRdb's table is partial and in-frame only. The table lists approximately 140,000 clones, roughly four fifths of them singletons. The germline V gene has CDR1 SGDLS and CDR2 YYNGEE. This CDR3 has 15 amino acids. V shed 4 bases and J shed 0 bases, with 10 bases lying between them. This chain connects TRBV9 to TRBJ1-4; no definite D call. The material sequenced was peripheral blood. The sequence was collected from a human donor in a cohort sampled during active COVID-19. In DNA, the CDR3 is TGTGCCAGCAGCCCCCAACTAGCAACTAATGAAAAACTGTTTTTT. Amino acid sequence: CASSPQLATNEKLFF.